This is a list of T cell receptor beta chains from one sample in a study of CD8 T cells in ankylosing spondylitis. TCRdb ran MiXCR on the 5' RACE reads and lists one entry per CDR3 protein. The sample contains about 240,000 distinct CDR3 sequences, over 8.5% of which appear only once. The source material was blood, either unsorted or a sorted T cell fraction (not recorded which). The receptors shown here come from a male donor with ankylosing spondylitis or in good health (not recorded which). The CDR3 runs from the conserved cysteine through the conserved F or W. Each record gives: J gene, D gene, V gene, clone size, CDR3 DNA, CDR3 protein. A D gene is named only where the DNA matches it firmly. Part of the rows lack a size; the others show once, few, many or a class for expanded clones.

j_gene: TRBJ1-4; d_gene: TRBD1; v_gene: TRBV12-3/TRBV12-4; abundance: many; CDR3nt: TGTGCCACCCGACAGGGGGCGCGTGAAAAACTGTTTTTT; CDR3aa: CATRQGAREKLFF
j_gene: TRBJ1-5; d_gene: .; v_gene: TRBV12-3/TRBV12-4; abundance: .; CDR3nt: TGTGCCAGCAGTTTAGAGCTCAATCAGCCCCAGCATTTT; CDR3aa: CASSLELNQPQHF
j_gene: TRBJ2-7; d_gene: .; v_gene: TRBV6-5; abundance: .; CDR3nt: TGTGCCAGCAGACGAAATACAGGGAGGGAGCAGTACTTC; CDR3aa: CASRRNTGREQYF
j_gene: TRBJ2-1; d_gene: TRBD2; v_gene: TRBV5-1; abundance: .; CDR3nt: TGCGCCAGCAGCTTGGGGGGACTAGCCGGCACCATGGTAATCTTC; CDR3aa: CASSLGGLAGTMVIF
j_gene: TRBJ2-5; d_gene: .; v_gene: TRBV7-9; abundance: .; CDR3nt: TGTGCCGGCCAGGCGGGGGCCGGGGAGACCCAGTACTTC; CDR3aa: CAGQAGAGETQYF
j_gene: TRBJ2-1; d_gene: TRBD2; v_gene: TRBV15; abundance: .; CDR3nt: TGTGCCACCAGCAGACCAATTAGCGGGAGGGCGAATGAGCAGTTCTTC; CDR3aa: CATSRPISGRANEQFF
j_gene: TRBJ2-2; d_gene: .; v_gene: TRBV12-3/TRBV12-4; abundance: many; CDR3nt: TGTGCCAGCAGCCCTGAGTCCGGGGAGCTGTTTTTT; CDR3aa: CASSPESGELFF
j_gene: TRBJ2-7; d_gene: .; v_gene: TRBV10-3; abundance: many; CDR3nt: TGTGCCGCTGCGGAGGGGAGGTACGAGCAGTACTTC; CDR3aa: CAAAEGRYEQYF
j_gene: TRBJ1-1; d_gene: .; v_gene: TRBV5-1; abundance: many; CDR3nt: TGCGCCAGCAGCTTGGAAGGCAGGTTCCTTTCAGGGAACACTGAAGCTTTCTTT; CDR3aa: CASSLEGRFLSGNTEAFF
j_gene: TRBJ1-1; d_gene: .; v_gene: TRBV20-1; abundance: many; CDR3nt: TGCAGTGCTAGAGTGGGGGCTGAAGCTTTCTTT; CDR3aa: CSARVGAEAFF
j_gene: TRBJ1-6; d_gene: .; v_gene: TRBV19; abundance: many; CDR3nt: TGTGCCAGTAGTACCCGGACAGATAATTCACCCCTCCACTTT; CDR3aa: CASSTRTDNSPLHF
j_gene: TRBJ2-1; d_gene: .; v_gene: TRBV18; abundance: .; CDR3nt: TGTGCCAGCTCATCCAGAACTGATAGCTCCTACAATGAGCAGTTCTTC; CDR3aa: CASSSRTDSSYNEQFF
j_gene: TRBJ1-2; d_gene: .; v_gene: TRBV12-3/TRBV12-4; abundance: many; CDR3nt: TGTGCCAGCAGTTCCGGACAGAGCCCCATCTATGGCTACACCTTC; CDR3aa: CASSSGQSPIYGYTF
j_gene: TRBJ1-2; d_gene: .; v_gene: TRBV18; abundance: .; CDR3nt: TGTGCCAGCTCACCTTACGAAAAGGGAAACTATGGCTACACCTTC; CDR3aa: CASSPYEKGNYGYTF
j_gene: TRBJ2-3; d_gene: TRBD2; v_gene: TRBV11-2; abundance: .; CDR3nt: TGTGCCAGCACTCCGCGGACTAGCGGAACAGATACGCAGTATTTT; CDR3aa: CASTPRTSGTDTQYF
j_gene: TRBJ2-2; d_gene: .; v_gene: TRBV5-1; abundance: many; CDR3nt: TGCGCCAGCAGCTTGGAACACGTCGGCACCGGGGAGCTGTTTTTT; CDR3aa: CASSLEHVGTGELFF
j_gene: TRBJ2-6; d_gene: .; v_gene: TRBV20-1; abundance: many; CDR3nt: TGCAGTGCTAGGGATCTCAGCTCTGGGGCCAACGTCCTGACTTTC; CDR3aa: CSARDLSSGANVLTF
j_gene: TRBJ2-5; d_gene: .; v_gene: TRBV10-3; abundance: .; CDR3nt: TGTGCCACCCGTCCTAGAGAGGGTTTCCAAGAGACCCAGTACTTC; CDR3aa: CATRPREGFQETQYF
j_gene: TRBJ2-2; d_gene: TRBD1; v_gene: TRBV7-8; abundance: few; CDR3nt: TGTGCCAGCAGCCCCGGGACAGGGCGCGGGGAGCTGTTTTTT; CDR3aa: CASSPGTGRGELFF
j_gene: TRBJ2-5; d_gene: .; v_gene: TRBV12-3/TRBV12-4; abundance: many; CDR3nt: TGTGCCAGCAGTTTAGGACAGGTCGGAGAGACCCAGTACTTC; CDR3aa: CASSLGQVGETQYF
j_gene: TRBJ1-5; d_gene: .; v_gene: TRBV5-5; abundance: few; CDR3nt: TGTGCCAGCAGCCACTCAGGGGGCAATCAGCCCCAGCATTTT; CDR3aa: CASSHSGGNQPQHF
j_gene: TRBJ2-1; d_gene: TRBD2; v_gene: TRBV10-3; abundance: many; CDR3nt: TGTGCCATCAGTGAGTCGAGGGTAGCGGGAGTAGTTGAGCAGTTCTTC; CDR3aa: CAISESRVAGVVEQFF
j_gene: TRBJ2-6; d_gene: .; v_gene: TRBV10-3; abundance: .; CDR3nt: TGTGCCATCAGTGAGTCCGAGGTCCTGACTTTC; CDR3aa: CAISESEVLTF
j_gene: TRBJ1-1; d_gene: TRBD1; v_gene: TRBV12-3/TRBV12-4; abundance: many; CDR3nt: TGTGCCAGCACCAAGACCACAGGGGGCAACACTGAAGCTTTCTTT; CDR3aa: CASTKTTGGNTEAFF
j_gene: TRBJ2-1; d_gene: .; v_gene: TRBV5-1; abundance: many; CDR3nt: TGCGCCAGCAGCTTGGAGTTCCCATCAACTCGGAATGAGCAGTTCTTC; CDR3aa: CASSLEFPSTRNEQFF
j_gene: TRBJ1-2; d_gene: .; v_gene: TRBV5-1; abundance: many; CDR3nt: TGCGCCAGCAGCTCAGACGTTTACAACTATGGCTACACCTTC; CDR3aa: CASSSDVYNYGYTF
j_gene: TRBJ2-3; d_gene: .; v_gene: TRBV5-1; abundance: many; CDR3nt: TGCGCCAGCAGCTTGACTAGTTCCACAGATACGCAGTATTTT; CDR3aa: CASSLTSSTDTQYF
j_gene: TRBJ2-7; d_gene: .; v_gene: TRBV12-5; abundance: few; CDR3nt: TGTGCTAGTGGTTTGGGTCCTCAGGGGAGCGAGCAGTACTTC; CDR3aa: CASGLGPQGSEQYF
j_gene: TRBJ2-7; d_gene: .; v_gene: TRBV18; abundance: .; CDR3nt: TGTGCCAGCTCAACACTAAACTCCGAGCAGTACTTC; CDR3aa: CASSTLNSEQYF
j_gene: TRBJ2-5; d_gene: .; v_gene: TRBV6-1; abundance: many; CDR3nt: TGTGCCAGCAGAGCCCCGGGGTTTGGGACCCAGTACTTC; CDR3aa: CASRAPGFGTQYF
j_gene: TRBJ1-1; d_gene: .; v_gene: TRBV13; abundance: many; CDR3nt: TGTGCCAGCAGTTCCCGCGGGGATCCGAACACTGAAGCTTTCTTT; CDR3aa: CASSSRGDPNTEAFF
j_gene: TRBJ2-5; d_gene: .; v_gene: TRBV20-1; abundance: many; CDR3nt: TGCAGTGCTATGAGGCAGGGCGGGACCCAGTACTTC; CDR3aa: CSAMRQGGTQYF
j_gene: TRBJ1-2; d_gene: .; v_gene: TRBV7-2; abundance: .; CDR3nt: TGTGCCAGCAGCTCCCCGGATGTATTAGGCTACACCTTC; CDR3aa: CASSSPDVLGYTF
j_gene: TRBJ2-3; d_gene: .; v_gene: TRBV12-3/TRBV12-4; abundance: many; CDR3nt: TGTGCCAGCAGCTCCCGGGACACCTTAGCGGCAACAGATACGCAGTATTTT; CDR3aa: CASSSRDTLAATDTQYF
j_gene: TRBJ2-2; d_gene: .; v_gene: TRBV5-1; abundance: many; CDR3nt: TGCGCCAGCAGCTTGGCCGCGGCGAGAACCGGGGAGCTGTTTTTT; CDR3aa: CASSLAAARTGELFF
j_gene: TRBJ1-1; d_gene: .; v_gene: TRBV7-8; abundance: many; CDR3nt: TGTGCCAGTCTACAGGAGCGGTTTAATATGAACACTGAAGCTTTCTTT; CDR3aa: CASLQERFNMNTEAFF
j_gene: TRBJ1-5; d_gene: TRBD1; v_gene: TRBV27; abundance: many; CDR3nt: TGTGCCAGCAGTTGGGACAGGGGCGGCAATCAGCCCCAGCATTTT; CDR3aa: CASSWDRGGNQPQHF
j_gene: TRBJ2-3; d_gene: TRBD2; v_gene: TRBV20-1; abundance: .; CDR3nt: TGCAGTGCCACCTCGGGGGCGCTAGCGGGGTCCTCCAAAGGAGATACGCAGTATTTT; CDR3aa: CSATSGALAGSSKGDTQYF
j_gene: TRBJ1-2; d_gene: .; v_gene: TRBV27; abundance: many; CDR3nt: TGTGCCAGCAGTTTATCAATCGGGACGAAAGCTAACTATGGCTACACCTTC; CDR3aa: CASSLSIGTKANYGYTF
j_gene: TRBJ2-2; d_gene: .; v_gene: TRBV6-4; abundance: few; CDR3nt: TGTGCCAGCAGTGCGGAGTACACCGGGGAGCTGTTTTTT; CDR3aa: CASSAEYTGELFF